Below, 15 T cell receptor beta chains from the same sample are listed, as sequenced in a study of breast tumors, draining lymph nodes, adjacent tissues (dated by TCRdb to 2016 to 2018). Library generation was performed with multiplex PCR. TCRdb lists the instrument as Illumina HiSeq 2000. The public reads were reprocessed in TCRdb via fastp at Q25 and MiXCR, keeping in-frame beta chains. Under each unique CDR3 protein, matching rows form one entry showing the most common genes and DNA. The sample table holds 12,000 or so distinct CDR3 sequences, of which roughly 53% were seen once. The biggest ten clones account for 36% of the sample. The sample was breast tumor tissue. The receptors come from a female donor with breast cancer. Some clones in this sample may be carry-over from other donors' samples.

Comments on this clonotype: The germline gene is not matched at one end of the junction; a read error may be the cause. The CDR3 region is CSARDGVTEELFF. CDR3 bases: TGCAGTGCTAGAGATGGGGTCACCGAGGAGCTGTTTTTT. The chain uses TRBV20-1 and TRBJ2-2; no reliable D call. This CDR3 spans 13 amino acids. Germline V CDR1 and CDR2: DFQATT, SNEGSKA (reference sequence).

This clonotype has more than one count but fewer than ten. This chain joins TRBV2 and TRBJ2-1, with TRBD2 as a possible D gene (6 bases). V shed 6 bases and J shed 6 bases, with 15 bases lying between them. Germline V gives CDR1 SNHLY, CDR2 FYNNEI. CDR3 length equals 14 residues. The CDR3 DNA sequence: TGTGCCAGCAGGCGTCGGGAGAGTTTCAATGAGCAGTTCTTC. Protein sequence: CASRRRESFNEQFF. The complete variable domain, with remaining parts taken from reference TRBV2 and TRBJ2-1, reads EPEVTQTPSHQVTQMGQEVILRCVPISNHLYFYWYRQILGQKVEFLVSFYNNEISEKSEIFDDQFSVERPDGSNFTLKIRSTKLEDSAMYFCASRRRESFNEQFFGPGTRLTVL.

The V and J genes are TRBV27 and TRBJ2-5; possibly TRBD2 for D (5 bases). The CDR3 runs 13 residues. Trimming left V 2 bases short and J 5 bases short, with 9 bases between. Germline values: CDR1 MNHEY, CDR2 SMNVEV (reference sequence). CDR3 DNA sequence: TGTGCCAGCAGTTTACGAGGGTTGGAGACCCAGTACTTC. Its protein is CASSLRGLETQYF.

This clonotype was observed at least ten times. The chain carries TRBV9 and TRBJ2-7, with 12 bases lining up with TRBD1. The CDR3 has 15 amino acids. Germline V gives CDR1 SGDLS, CDR2 YYNGEE. V trimming: 4 bases; J trimming: 6 bases; junction bases outside the gene matches: 8. In nucleotides, the CDR3 is TGTGCCAGCAGCTTAACCGGGACAGGGGGCGGCGAGCAGTACTTC. Translated, it gives CASSLTGTGGGEQYF.

Points on this clonotype: A much larger clone differs by one base, so this may be a read error. J is TRBJ2-1 and V is TRBV6-4; 9 positions agree with TRBD1. Germline values: CDR1 MRHNA, CDR2 SNTAGT. This CDR3 comprises 15 residues. The CDR3: CAGSPWTGEYREQFF. CDR3 sequence (DNA): TGTGCCGGCAGCCCCTGGACAGGGGAGTATAGGGAGCAGTTCTTC.

The CDR3 reads CASSLTRTGYEQYF. The CDR3 nucleotides are TGTGCCAGCAGCTTAACTAGGACAGGTTACGAGCAGTACTTC. The chain is built from TRBV7-2 and TRBJ2-7; 7 bases align to TRBD1. The CDR3 totals 14 residues. The germline V gene encodes CDR1 SGHTA and CDR2 FQGNSA. V lost 2 bases, J lost 4 bases, and 5 bases stayed unmatched.

CDR3 sequence reads: CASSPEGMSSYEQYF. The CDR3 region has the DNA TGTGCCAGCAGCCCTGAGGGGATGTCGTCCTACGAGCAGTACTTC. This chain joins TRBV4-2 and TRBJ2-7, with D perhaps TRBD1 or TRBD2 (5 bases each). CDR3 length: 15 residues. The V gene lost 4 bases and the J gene lost 1 base, with 14 bases spanning the gap. Germline V gene lookup returns CDR1 LGHNA and CDR2 YNFKEQ.

The sample holds a few counts of this clonotype. The CDR3 reads CASSPGGRVSPLHF. The CDR3 region has the DNA TGTGCCAGTAGTCCAGGGGGCCGGGTTTCACCCCTCCACTTT. The rearrangement joins TRBV7-2 to TRBJ1-6; 8 bases are a match to TRBD1. The V gene end was trimmed by 9 bases and the J gene end by 9 bases; junction bases not matched to a gene: 10. The CDR3 covers 14 residues. Germline V lookup: CDR1 SGHTA, CDR2 FQGNSA.

This chain joins TRBV29-1 and TRBJ1-4; 8 bases map to TRBD1. V lost 8 bases, J lost 8 bases, and 10 bases stayed unmatched. Germline V lookup: CDR1 SQVTM, CDR2 ANQGSEA. The CDR3 is 13 residues long. The CDR3 reads CSSRGLLSEKLFF. The CDR3 nucleotides are TGCAGCTCCAGGGGGCTCCTGTCAGAAAAACTGTTTTTT.

The chain couples TRBV20-1 to TRBJ1-1; 7 bases match TRBD1. From germline, CDR1 is DFQATT and CDR2 SNEGSKA (reference sequence). J was trimmed by 6 bases and V by 2 bases; bases with no gene match: 9. This CDR3 comprises 14 residues. DNA of the CDR3: TGCAGTGCTAGACCCGGGACAGTGAGCGCTGAAGCTTTCTTT. It yields the protein CSARPGTVSAEAFF.

With respect to this clonotype: A junction end diverges from the germline sequence, so it may reflect a read error. The chain recombines TRBV9 with TRBJ2-3; TRBD2 matches 8 bases. The germline CDR1 and CDR2 sequences are SGDLS and YYNGEE. The CDR3 sequence is 14 residues long. CDR3 sequence reads: CASSASGRADTQSF. DNA of the CDR3: TGTGCCAGCAGCGCGAGCGGGAGAGCAGATACGCAGTCTTTT. The variable domain in full, completed from reference TRBV9 and TRBJ2-3, reads DSGVTQTPKHLITATGQRVTLRCSPRSGDLSVYWYQQSLDQGLQFLIQYYNGEERAKGNILERFSAQQFPDLHSELNLSSLELGDSALYFCASSASGRADTQSFGPGTRLTVL.

In regard to this clonotype: A junction end diverges from the germline sequence, so it may reflect a read error. The chain employs TRBV20-1 and TRBJ1-2; D possibly corresponds to TRBD1 (6 bases). CDR1 and CDR2 (germline): DFQATT, SNEGSKA (reference sequence). The CDR3 spans 13 residues. CDR3 DNA sequence: TGCAGTGCTAGCTTAACAGGGACCTATGGCTACGCCTTC. Residues: CSASLTGTYGYAF.

The J gene is TRBJ1-6, the V gene TRBV28; unclear D gene. CDR1 is MDHEN, CDR2 SYDVKM, per germline. Trimming stripped 2 bases from V and 3 bases from J, with 2 bases between. The CDR3 has 13 amino acids. CDR3 in amino acids: CASSLNYNSPLHF. Here the CDR3 DNA reads TGTGCCAGCAGTTTAAACTATAATTCACCCCTCCACTTT. Together with reference TRBV28 and TRBJ1-6, the CDR3 gives the full variable domain: DVKVTQSSRYLVKRTGEKVFLECVQDMDHENMFWYRQDPGLGLRLIYFSYDVKMKEKGDIPEGYSVSREKKERFSLILESASTNQTSMYLCASSLNYNSPLHFGNGTRLTVT.

This clonotype appeared a few times. A junction end diverges from the germline sequence, so it may reflect a read error. The chain carries TRBV6-6 and TRBJ1-2, with TRBD1 as a possible D gene (6 bases). The CDR3 runs 17 residues. Per germline, CDR1 MNHNY and CDR2 SVGAGI (reference sequence). CDR3 nucleotide sequence: TGTGCCAGCAGTCACTCGCCAGGGGTCGCGCTTAACTATGGCTACACCTTC. It yields the protein CASSHSPGVALNYGYTF.

Remarks on this clonotype: The junction and the germline gene differ at one end; a read error may be behind it. The chain uses TRBV9 and TRBJ2-6, with 10 bases lining up with TRBD2. Germline CDR1 and CDR2: SGDLS and YYNGEE. The CDR3 covers 19 residues. DNA of the CDR3: TGCGCCAGCAGCGTAGCCCCTAGCGGGAGCGTCTCTGGGGCCAACGTCCTGACTTTC. Residues: CASSVAPSGSVSGANVLTF.